This TCR beta chain was documented in a study of T cells in Graves' hyperthyroidism and ophthalmopathy. Fresh peripheral blood, 8 to 10 ml of it, supplied the PBMCs. Study-level points and caveats: Blood shared most expanded thyroid clonotypes above 0.001. Ophthalmopathy got predicted by the model a median about 6.7 months before its onset.

Amplified regions were TCR beta CDR3 sequences from RNA transcripts. First-round RT-PCR of the TCR CDR3 relied on the HTBI primer set. TCRdb re-called the multiplex PCR reads with MiXCR, one entry per CDR3 protein. Seen here are under 400,000 distinct CDR3 sequences, roughly 15% observed once, and the top ten hold roughly a fifth. This clonotype was seen repeatedly, ten times or more. Its antigen remains unidentified. This CDR3 spans 14 amino acids. V was clipped by 6 bases and J by 0 bases; unmatched bases: 6. CDR1 is DFQATT and CDR2 is SNEGSKA in the germline V gene (reference sequence). Source material: blood. The clonotype originates from an older woman with Graves' ophthalmopathy. The V call is TRBV20-1, the J call TRBJ2-7; 9 bases are shared with TRBD1. The CDR3 DNA follows: TGCAGTGCGGAACGGACAGGGGCCTCCTACGAGCAGTACTTC. Its protein is CSAERTGASYEQYF.